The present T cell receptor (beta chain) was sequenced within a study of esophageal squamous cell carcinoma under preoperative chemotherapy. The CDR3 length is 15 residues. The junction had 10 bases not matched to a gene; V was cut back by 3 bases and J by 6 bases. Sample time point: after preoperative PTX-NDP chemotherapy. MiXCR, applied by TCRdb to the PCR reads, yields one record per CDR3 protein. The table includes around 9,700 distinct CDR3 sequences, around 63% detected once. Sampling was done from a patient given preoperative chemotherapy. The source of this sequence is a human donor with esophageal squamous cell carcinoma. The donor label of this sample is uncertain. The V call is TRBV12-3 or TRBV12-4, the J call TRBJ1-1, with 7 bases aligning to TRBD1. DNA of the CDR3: TGTGCCAGCAGTTTGAGGGGGCTGGACCGTTCTGAAGCTTTCTTT. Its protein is CASSLRGLDRSEAFF.